This entry describes one TCR beta chain. What it binds is unknown. This entry is derived from a study of OX40 agonist ivuxolimab in advanced cancers. Study results and caveats: No antigen was identified for the clonally expanded peripheral T cells. The study found that CD8+ T cells averaged more expanded clones than CD4+.

The length of the CDR3 is 15 residues. The V end lost 0 bases, the J end lost 2 bases, and 10 bases lay between the germline ends. Looked up from germline, CDR1 is SGHRS and CDR2 is YFSETQ. Generated by immunoSEQ multiplex PCR, the TCRdb table keeps only in-frame clones and is missing some. The sample has roughly 89,000 clones; around 90% are singletons. Baseline, cycle 4 day 1, and cycle 7 day 1 were the blood sampling points. The origin of this receptor is an adult with an advanced solid tumor such as melanoma, head and neck, liver or kidney cancer. The gene calls are TRBV5-1 and TRBJ2-3; the D gene is possibly TRBD2 (5 bases). Source: CD4+ or CD8+ T cells sorted from blood, taken in a trial of the OX40 agonist ivuxolimab. The CDR3 bases are TGCGCCAGCAGCTTGGGGCGGGCCGACACAGATACGCAGTATTTT. It specifies CASSLGRADTDTQYF.